Presented here are 23 T cell receptor beta chains from one specimen sequenced in a study of control samples from healthy donors and cancer patients. Assay: immunoSEQ multiplex PCR; the TCRdb copy retains only in-frame clones and omits some. The data hold fewer than 85,000 clones, with approximately 92% observed a single time. Sequenced material: blood. All receptors derive from a woman aged 55-69 years in good health.

This clone was seen once. The rearrangement uses TRBV6-5 and TRBJ2-7; TRBD1 matches at 7 bases. Germline V gene lookup returns CDR1 MNHEY and CDR2 SVGAGI. The CDR3 loop spans 15 amino acids. V shed 1 base, J shed 0 bases, and the junction held 3 bases outside the gene matches. CDR3 nucleotide sequence: TGTGCCAGCAGTTACTGGACAGGCCCCTCCTACGAGCAGTACTTC. Translation: CASSYWTGPSYEQYF.

The chain links TRBV12-3 or TRBV12-4 to TRBJ1-2; the D gene is possibly TRBD1 (5 bases). The CDR3 has 12 residues. The ends were cut back, 6 bases at V and 4 bases at J, with 9 bases in the middle. CDR3 DNA sequence: TGTGCCAGCAGCCAAGGGGTCTATGGCTACACCTTC. Amino acid sequence: CASSQGVYGYTF.

The chain couples TRBV2 to TRBJ2-7; 8 bases are a match to TRBD1. Germline V gives CDR1 SNHLY, CDR2 FYNNEI. The CDR3 is 14 amino acids. V lost 6 bases and J lost 2; bases outside the gene matches: 6. The CDR3 bases are TGTGCCAGCAGCCCGACAGGGGCTCCCTACGAGCAGTACTTC. Residues: CASSPTGAPYEQYF.

As concerns this clone: The sample holds other DNA sequences that translate to the same CDR3. V usage is TRBV24-1 and J usage is TRBJ2-2; 8 positions agree with TRBD1. This CDR3 has 15 amino acids. V lost 4 bases and J lost 7; bases outside the gene matches: 7. Germline values: CDR1 KGHDR, CDR2 SFDVKD. CDR3 sequence reads: CATSDPGQGGGELFF. DNA of the CDR3: TGTGCCACCAGTGACCCTGGACAGGGAGGCGGGGAGCTGTTTTTT.

This sequence joins TRBV3-1 (or the pseudogene TRBV3-2) and TRBJ2-1; 8 bases are a match to TRBD2. V lost 1 base to trimming and J lost 8 bases; unmatched junction nucleotides: 10. The CDR3 has 16 residues. Looked up from germline, CDR1 is LGHDT and CDR2 is YNNKEL (reference sequence). CDR3 residues: CASSQVRTSISDEQFF. For the CDR3, the DNA is TGTGCCAGCAGCCAAGTGAGGACTAGCATCTCGGATGAGCAGTTCTTC.

This chain joins TRBV5-1 and TRBJ2-2, with D maybe TRBD1 (5 bases). Germline V gene lookup returns CDR1 SGHRS and CDR2 YFSETQ. V was shortened by 1 base and J by 3 bases, with 7 bases between the two germline ends. The CDR3 has 14 residues. This CDR3 reads CASSLTGDTGELFF. The CDR3 nucleotides read TGCGCCAGCAGCTTGACAGGCGACACCGGGGAGCTGTTTTTT.

This chain joins TRBV7-9 and TRBJ1-1; D uncertain. From germline, CDR1 is SEHNR and CDR2 FQNEAQ (reference sequence). With 2 bases removed from V and 0 bases from J, the gap between germline ends came to 4 bases. The CDR3 runs 13 residues. Here the CDR3 DNA reads TGTGCCAGCAGCTTAATCCTGAACACTGAAGCTTTCTTT. Its protein product is CASSLILNTEAFF.

The chain recombines TRBV6-1 with TRBJ1-2; tentatively, D is TRBD1 (6 bases). The germline V and J ends were trimmed by 4 bases and 2 bases, with 17 bases remaining between them. Looked up from germline, CDR1 is MNHNS and CDR2 is SASEGT. The CDR3 length is 16 residues. This chain's CDR3 is CASSGILGQLNYGYTF. The CDR3 nucleotides read TGTGCCAGCAGTGGGATCCTGGGACAACTAAACTATGGCTACACCTTC.

For the CDR3, the DNA is TGTGCCAGCAGCTTACAAGCCACTAGCTCCTACAATGAGCAGTTCTTC. This encodes CASSLQATSSYNEQFF. This rearrangement joins TRBV5-4 to TRBJ2-1; TRBD2 is a possible D gene (5 bases). Trimming removed 2 bases at V and 0 bases at J, with 12 bases between. CDR3 length equals 16 residues. Germline V lookup: CDR1 SGHNT, CDR2 YYREEE (reference sequence). The entire variable domain, with the rest obtained from reference TRBV5-4 and TRBJ2-1, is as follows: ETGVTQSPTHLIKTRGQQVTLRCSSQSGHNTVSWYQQALGQGPQFIFQYYREEENGRGNFPPRFSGLQFPNYSSELNVNALELDDSALYLCASSLQATSSYNEQFFGPGTRLTVL.

This chain links TRBV9 with TRBJ1-1, with D possibly being TRBD1 (6 bases). CDR3 length equals 16 residues. Germline loops: CDR1 SGDLS, CDR2 YYNGEE. Between the trimmed V and J ends, which lost 3 bases and 2 bases, there was a span of 17 bases. CDR3 residues: CASSAQGGGHNTEAFF. CDR3 coding DNA: TGTGCCAGCAGCGCCCAAGGGGGGGGCCACAACACTGAAGCTTTCTTT. The whole variable domain, remainder taken from reference TRBV9 and TRBJ1-1, is DSGVTQTPKHLITATGQRVTLRCSPRSGDLSVYWYQQSLDQGLQFLIQYYNGEERAKGNILERFSAQQFPDLHSELNLSSLELGDSALYFCASSAQGGGHNTEAFFGQGTRLTVV.

The chain joins TRBV5-5 to TRBJ1-2; D is perhaps TRBD1 (6 bases). V was clipped by 2 bases and J by 5 bases, with 19 bases between them. The CDR3 spans 16 residues. Germline CDR1 is SGHKS and CDR2 is YYEKEE (reference sequence). CDR3 loop: CASSFSAMTGGYGYTF. CDR3 DNA sequence: TGTGCCAGCAGCTTTTCGGCGATGACAGGCGGTTATGGCTACACCTTC.

This chain links TRBV7-8 with TRBJ2-2, with 11 bases lining up with TRBD1. CDR3 length: 15 residues. After removal of 5 bases from V and 7 bases from J, the junction contained 6 bases not matched to a gene. Germline loops: CDR1 SGHVS, CDR2 FQNEAQ. The CDR3 DNA reads TGTGCCAGCAGCCGAGGACAGGGGGCGGGCGGGGAGCTGTTTTTT. Translated: CASSRGQGAGGELFF.

This sequence joins TRBV19 and TRBJ1-1, with a possible D match to TRBD1 (6 bases). From germline, CDR1 is LNHDA and CDR2 SQIVND (reference sequence). V was trimmed by 10 bases and J by 4 bases, leaving 16 bases between them. CDR3 length equals 13 residues. In nucleotides, the CDR3 is TGTGCCACCCTAGACAGGTCGGTCACTGAAGCTTTCTTT. It encodes CATLDRSVTEAFF.

The chain employs TRBV5-1 and TRBJ2-5; 10 bases are shared with TRBD1. Trimming took 2 bases from V and 4 from J; bases not matched to a gene: 5. This CDR3 region has 15 residues. Germline CDR1 is SGHRS and CDR2 is YFSETQ. The CDR3 DNA follows: TGCGCCAGCAGCTTTCCGGGACAGGGGACAGAGACCCAGTACTTC. Protein: CASSFPGQGTETQYF.

This chain uses TRBV2 with TRBJ1-2; TRBD1 aligns across 8 bases. Per germline, CDR1 SNHLY and CDR2 FYNNEI. The junction had 10 bases not matched to a gene; V was cut back by 7 bases and J by 3 bases. The CDR3 is 15 amino acids. The CDR3 DNA sequence: TGTGCCAGCACTTTGGGACAGGCAATGGACTATGGCTACACCTTC. It encodes CASTLGQAMDYGYTF.

The chain has TRBV7-2 and TRBJ1-1; no reliable D call. The CDR3 runs 12 residues. Trimming stripped 5 bases from V and 1 base from J, with 5 bases between. Germline loops: CDR1 SGHTA, CDR2 FQGNSA. CDR3 sequence: CASSRKNTEAFF. The CDR3 nucleotides read TGTGCCAGCAGCCGGAAGAACACTGAAGCTTTCTTT.

The rearrangement links TRBV4-2 to TRBJ2-2, with 9 bases matching TRBD2. The CDR3 loop spans 16 amino acids. Germline CDR1 reads LGHNA; CDR2 reads YNFKEQ. With V trimmed by 2 bases and J by 5 bases, 6 bases remained unmatched. The CDR3 loop reads CASSQMLAGLTGELFF. In DNA form, the CDR3 reads TGTGCCAGCAGCCAAATGCTAGCGGGGCTGACCGGGGAGCTGTTTTTT.

The chain recombines TRBV3-1 (or the pseudogene TRBV3-2) with TRBJ2-5; TRBD2 might be the D (6 bases). Germline lookup yields CDR1 LGHDT and CDR2 YNNKEL (reference sequence). CDR3 length: 12 amino acids. Trimming removed 3 bases at V and 7 bases at J, with 9 bases between. Written as DNA, the CDR3 is TGTGCCAGCAGCCAGCGGGGACGGACCCAGTACTTC. The encoded protein is CASSQRGRTQYF.

The V call is TRBV6-1, the J call TRBJ1-2, with a weak D call TRBD1 (6 bases). The germline V gene has CDR1 MNHNS and CDR2 SASEGT. V dropped 3 bases and J dropped 8 bases, with 13 bases sitting between them. The CDR3 has 13 residues. CDR3 sequence reads: CASSEAGAGGYTF. The DNA of the CDR3 is TGTGCCAGCAGTGAGGCAGGGGCGGGAGGCTACACCTTC.

V is TRBV11-3 and J is TRBJ2-2; 8 nucleotides align to TRBD2. From germline, CDR1 is SGHNT and CDR2 YENEEA. With 5 bases clipped from V and 4 bases from J, the junction kept 9 bases outside the gene matches. The CDR3 loop spans 16 amino acids. This CDR3 is CASSPDGGAGTGELFF. Here the CDR3 DNA reads TGTGCCAGCAGCCCAGACGGGGGGGCAGGCACCGGGGAGCTGTTTTTT.

The rearrangement joins TRBV10-3 to TRBJ1-2, with D possibly being TRBD1 (5 bases). Trimming took off 6 bases at V and 4 bases at J, with 15 bases between the two ends. Per germline, CDR1 ENHRY and CDR2 SYGVKD. The CDR3 is 14 amino acids. CDR3 DNA sequence: TGTGCCATCAGATCGACAGAATCGGGCTATGGCTACACCTTC. Its translation: CAIRSTESGYGYTF.

The V call is TRBV7-9, the J call TRBJ1-2, with no clear D. Germline V gene sequence: CDR1 SEHNR, CDR2 FQNEAQ (reference sequence). This CDR3 is 13 amino acids long. V shed 5 bases and J shed 1 base, with 8 bases lying between them. The CDR3 nucleotides are TGTGCCAGCAGCCCAGACCTTAACTATGGCTACACCTTC. Protein product: CASSPDLNYGYTF.

This chain connects TRBV27 to TRBJ2-1; 8 nucleotides agree with TRBD2. V was clipped by 2 bases and J by 4 bases; unmatched bases: 4. This CDR3 contains 15 residues. Per the germline V gene, CDR1 is MNHEY and CDR2 is SMNVEV (reference sequence). The CDR3 nucleotides are TGTGCCAGCAGTTTAGCGCTAGCGGGTTACAATGAGCAGTTCTTC. Its translation: CASSLALAGYNEQFF.